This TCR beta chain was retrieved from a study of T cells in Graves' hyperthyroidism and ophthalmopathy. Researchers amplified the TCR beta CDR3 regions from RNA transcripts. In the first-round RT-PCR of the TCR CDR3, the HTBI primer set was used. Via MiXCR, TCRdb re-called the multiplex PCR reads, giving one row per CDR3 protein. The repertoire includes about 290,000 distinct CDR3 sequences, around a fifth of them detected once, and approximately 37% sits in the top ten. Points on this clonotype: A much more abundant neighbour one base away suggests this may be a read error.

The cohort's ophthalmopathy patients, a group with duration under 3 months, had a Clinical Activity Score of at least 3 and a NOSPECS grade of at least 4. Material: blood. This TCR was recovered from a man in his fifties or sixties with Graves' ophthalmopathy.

CDR3 sequence: CASSEAGGSFDNYGYTF. In DNA, the CDR3 is TGTGCCAGCAGCGAGGCAGGGGGCTCCTTCGATAACTATGGCTACACCTTC. The gene calls are TRBV28 and TRBJ1-2, with TRBD1 matching 8 bases. V lost 6 bases and J lost 1; bases outside the gene matches: 13. The V gene's germline CDR1 is MDHEN and CDR2 SYDVKM. This CDR3 is 17 amino acids long.